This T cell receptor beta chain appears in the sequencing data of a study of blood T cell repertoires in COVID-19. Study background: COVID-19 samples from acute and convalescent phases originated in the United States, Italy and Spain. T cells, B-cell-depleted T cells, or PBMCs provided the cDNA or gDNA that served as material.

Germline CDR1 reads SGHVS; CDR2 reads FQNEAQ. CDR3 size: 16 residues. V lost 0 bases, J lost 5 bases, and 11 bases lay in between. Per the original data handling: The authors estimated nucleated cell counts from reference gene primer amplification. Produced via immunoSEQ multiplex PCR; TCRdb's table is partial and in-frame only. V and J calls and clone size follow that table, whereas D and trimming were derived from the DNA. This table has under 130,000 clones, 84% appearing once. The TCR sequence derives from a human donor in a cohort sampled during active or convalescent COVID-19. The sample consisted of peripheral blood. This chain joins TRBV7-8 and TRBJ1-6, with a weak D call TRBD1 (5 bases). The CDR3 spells CASSLARGRDNSPLHF. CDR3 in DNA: TGTGCCAGCAGCTTAGCGCGGGGGAGGGATAATTCACCCCTCCACTTT.